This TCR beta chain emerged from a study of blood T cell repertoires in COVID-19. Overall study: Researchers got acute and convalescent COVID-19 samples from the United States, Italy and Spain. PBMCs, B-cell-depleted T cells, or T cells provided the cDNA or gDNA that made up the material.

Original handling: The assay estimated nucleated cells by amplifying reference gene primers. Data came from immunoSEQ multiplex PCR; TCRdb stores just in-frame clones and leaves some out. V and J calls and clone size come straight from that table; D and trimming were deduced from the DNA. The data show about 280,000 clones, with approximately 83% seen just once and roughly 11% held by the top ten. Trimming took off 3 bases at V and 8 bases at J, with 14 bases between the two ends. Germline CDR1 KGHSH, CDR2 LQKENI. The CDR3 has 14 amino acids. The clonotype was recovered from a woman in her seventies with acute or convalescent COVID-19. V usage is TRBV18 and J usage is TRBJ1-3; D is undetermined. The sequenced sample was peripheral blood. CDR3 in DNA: TGTGCCAGCTCACCCCGGCTCGAAGGAGACACCATATATTTT. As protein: CASSPRLEGDTIYF.